This T cell receptor (beta chain) was identified in a study of T cell clonality in common variable immunodeficiency. Study-level findings and limits: CVID subjects showed higher TCRbeta clonality than healthy controls. Reportedly, TCR beta sequences from common variable immunodeficiency showed fewer deletions and N-nucleotide insertions. Compared with controls, CVID subjects had fewer shared TCRbeta clones.

With 6 bases removed from V and 0 bases from J, the gap between germline ends came to 12 bases. The CDR3 covers 14 residues. Germline V gene sequence: CDR1 DFQATT, CDR2 SNEGSKA (reference sequence). This clone was counted ten times or more. Its antigen is unknown. The read is 3 residues too short to cover the CDR3 end, so that end is filled in from the germline J gene. Sequencing input was equivalent genomic DNA from CVID and controls. The method was immunoSEQ multiplex PCR; TCRdb's version includes in-frame clones alone and lacks a portion of them. The sample was found to contain about 66,000 clones, and every one recurs.

The gene calls are TRBV20-1 and TRBJ1-3; possibly TRBD1 for D (5 bases). This receptor was taken from a person between 18 and 69 years old in good health. The source material was peripheral blood mononuclear cells. CDR3 DNA (partial): TGCAGTGCGCCAAACAGGCCCTCTGGAAACACC. It is translated as CSAPNRPSGNT. The CDR3 as a whole reads CSAPNRPSGNTIYF.